The clone carrying this T cell receptor beta chain has only one observation. Its specificity is not known. The entry originates in a study of cytomegalovirus exposure and HLA in healthy donors. The study, taken as a whole, reports: Testing in vitro showed a few CMV-associated chains specific for CMV antigens. High sensitivity and specificity were reportedly achieved when the classifier diagnosed cytomegalovirus status. Subsequent analysis showed first-cohort TCR clusters tending to co-occur in over a hundred validation repertoires.

The V end lost 1 base, the J end lost 2 bases, and 7 bases lay between the germline ends. CDR3 length equals 14 residues. In germline, CDR1 is MGHRA, CDR2 YSYEKL. The donors were in the roughly 130-subject validation cohort, distinct from the roughly 700-subject first cohort. Produced via immunoSEQ multiplex PCR; TCRdb's table is partial and in-frame only. The data show 300,000 to 450,000 clones, with roughly 85% seen just once and around 0.8% held by the top ten. This receptor was obtained from a woman aged 18 to 35 in good health and CMV-seronegative. The genes are TRBV4-1 and TRBJ2-3, with D unresolved. Sequencing was done on a sample of PBMCs. The CDR3 reads CASSQGDFTDTQYF. In nucleotides, the CDR3 is TGCGCCAGCAGCCAAGGAGACTTCACAGATACGCAGTATTTT.